This T cell receptor (beta chain) was sequenced during a study of cytomegalovirus exposure and HLA in healthy donors. Whole-study context: Genotyping showed roughly 77% of over 350 donors falling in the Caucasian-associated ancestry cluster.

In the PCR, 60 Vbeta and 13 Jbeta primers were used. Assay used: immunoSEQ multiplex PCR; TCRdb lists only in-frame clones, some missing. The data hold approximately 52,000 clones, with about 76% observed a single time. Study results and caveats: Rare TCR sequences dominated, though some public TCRs recurred in many donors.

This clone has just one count. As yet, its antigen is unknown. Relative to the germline gene, one junction end is altered; a read error may explain this. CDR1 is SGHTA, CDR2 FQGNSA, per germline. The CDR3 has 15 amino acids. This TCR was sampled from a female donor in good health and CMV-seronegative. The sequenced material came from PBMCs. This chain uses TRBV7-2 with TRBJ2-7, with 9 bases lining up with TRBD1. CDR3 sequence (DNA): TGTGCCAGCAGCGGTGGGACAGGGATCACCTACGAGCGGTACTTC. Translating it yields CASSGGTGITYERYF.